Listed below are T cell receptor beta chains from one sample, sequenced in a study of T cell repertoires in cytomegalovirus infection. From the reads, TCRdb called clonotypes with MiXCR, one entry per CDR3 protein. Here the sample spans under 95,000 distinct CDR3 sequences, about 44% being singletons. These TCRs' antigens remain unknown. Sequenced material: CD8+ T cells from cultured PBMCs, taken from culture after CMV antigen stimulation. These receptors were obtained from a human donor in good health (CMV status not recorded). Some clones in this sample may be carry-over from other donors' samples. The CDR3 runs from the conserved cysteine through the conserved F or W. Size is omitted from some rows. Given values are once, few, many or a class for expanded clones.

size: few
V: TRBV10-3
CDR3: CAISLRELSSYNEQFF

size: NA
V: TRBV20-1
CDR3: CSARDRWVHTNEKLFF

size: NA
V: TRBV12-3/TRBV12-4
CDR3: CASSDLPGSGGNTGELFF

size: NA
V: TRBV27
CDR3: CASSLRAGKETQYF

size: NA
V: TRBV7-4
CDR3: CASSLEGRETQYF

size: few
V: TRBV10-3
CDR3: CAISEQGGNQPQHF

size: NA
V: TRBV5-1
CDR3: CASSRRGLAGPTYEQYF

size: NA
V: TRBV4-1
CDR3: CASSPTTGRGTEAFF

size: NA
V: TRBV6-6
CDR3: CASSYGTAGETQYF

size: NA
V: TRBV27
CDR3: CASSLSGPKNIQYF

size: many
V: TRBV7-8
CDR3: CASSQHRDVYNEQFF

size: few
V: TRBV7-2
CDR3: CASTGGLSYEQYF

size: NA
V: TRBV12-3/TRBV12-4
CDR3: CASSKGTGGKQPQHF

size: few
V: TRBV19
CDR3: CASTIGVDTEAFF

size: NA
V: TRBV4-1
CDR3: CASSQVTGPRSEQYF

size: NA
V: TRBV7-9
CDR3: CASRERGPNNEQFF

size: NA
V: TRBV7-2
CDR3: CASSSGGTSTDTQYF

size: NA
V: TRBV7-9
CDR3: CASSLGKSYEQYF

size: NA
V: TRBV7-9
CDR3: CASSSGLAGSDTQYF

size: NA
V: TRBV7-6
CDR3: CASSIRQGYNEQFF

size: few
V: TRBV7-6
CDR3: CASSSKPARLNTEAFF

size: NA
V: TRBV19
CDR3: CASSRGTAVAKNIQYF

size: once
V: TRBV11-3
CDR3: CASSLDPITYNEQFF

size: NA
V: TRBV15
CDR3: CATSREFAGELFF

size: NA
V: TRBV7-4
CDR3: CASSADTGELFF

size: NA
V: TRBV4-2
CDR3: CASSQDIGGNQPQHF

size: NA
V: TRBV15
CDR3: CATSRGSSAGYNEQFF

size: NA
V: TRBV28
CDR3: CASSPNRGATEAFF

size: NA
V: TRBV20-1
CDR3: CSATLTTGTIQPQHF

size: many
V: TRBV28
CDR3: CASSDDGTEAFF

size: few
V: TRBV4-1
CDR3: CASSQDSTISYEQYF

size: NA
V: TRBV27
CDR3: CASSSPGPNTGELFF

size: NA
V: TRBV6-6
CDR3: CASSYGSLAESTDTQYF

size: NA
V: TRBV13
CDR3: CASSPGLTGELFF

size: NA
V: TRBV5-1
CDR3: CASSSPRDGGTYEQYF

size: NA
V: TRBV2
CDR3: CARMEVAGYTF

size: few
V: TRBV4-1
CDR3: CASSQAGTSGTGELFF

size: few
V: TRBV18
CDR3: CASSPAPGTSAANEQFF